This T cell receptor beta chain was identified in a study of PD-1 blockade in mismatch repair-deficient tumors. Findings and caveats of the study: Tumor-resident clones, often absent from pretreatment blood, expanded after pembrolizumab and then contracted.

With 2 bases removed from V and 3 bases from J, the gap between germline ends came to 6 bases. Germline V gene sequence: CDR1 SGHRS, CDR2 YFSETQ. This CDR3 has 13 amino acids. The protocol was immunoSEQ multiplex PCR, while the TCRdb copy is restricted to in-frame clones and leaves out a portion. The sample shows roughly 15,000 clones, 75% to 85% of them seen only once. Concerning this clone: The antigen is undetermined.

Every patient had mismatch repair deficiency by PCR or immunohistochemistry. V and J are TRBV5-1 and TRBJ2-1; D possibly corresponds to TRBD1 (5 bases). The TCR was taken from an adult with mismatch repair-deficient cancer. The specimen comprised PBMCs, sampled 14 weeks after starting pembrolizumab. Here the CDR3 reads CASSFDSYNEQFF. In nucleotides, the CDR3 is TGCGCCAGCAGCTTTGACAGCTACAATGAGCAGTTCTTC.